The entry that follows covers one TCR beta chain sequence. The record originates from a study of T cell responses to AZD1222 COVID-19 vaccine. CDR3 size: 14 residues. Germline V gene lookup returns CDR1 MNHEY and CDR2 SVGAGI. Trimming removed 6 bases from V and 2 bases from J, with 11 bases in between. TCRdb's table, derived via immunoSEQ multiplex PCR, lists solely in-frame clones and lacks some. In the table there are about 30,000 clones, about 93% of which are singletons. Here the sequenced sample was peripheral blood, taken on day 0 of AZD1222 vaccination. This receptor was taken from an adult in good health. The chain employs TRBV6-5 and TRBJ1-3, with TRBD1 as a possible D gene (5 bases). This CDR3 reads CASRRRETGNTIYF. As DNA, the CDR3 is TGTGCCAGCAGACGCAGGGAAACTGGAAACACCATATATTTT.